One sample yielded the 20 T cell receptor beta chains listed below, sequenced in a study of CD8+CD57+ T cells in acquired aplastic anemia. CDR3 and TCR beta VDJ profiling relied on a genomic DNA template. MiXCR was run by TCRdb on the reads, yielding one entry per CDR3 protein. Of hundreds of thousands of distinct CDR3 sequences listed, approximately 57% are singletons. The material sequenced was sorted CD4+, CD8+, or CD8+CD57+ T cells (not recorded which) from PBMCs. The receptors stem from a human donor with severe aplastic anemia or a healthy control (not recorded which).

CDR3 sequence reads: CASSQGGRDEQYF. The CDR3 nucleotides read TGTGCCAGTAGTCAAGGGGGGCGGGACGAGCAGTACTTC. The chain combines TRBV19 with TRBJ2-7; the D call may be TRBD1 or TRBD2 (6 bases each). The germline gives CDR1 LNHDA, CDR2 SQIVND (reference sequence). The CDR3 is made up of 13 amino acids. The V end lost 5 bases, the J end lost 5 bases, and 13 bases lay between the germline ends.

The chain carries TRBV29-1 and TRBJ1-2; 9 bases align to TRBD1. The CDR3 has 14 amino acids. CDR1 and CDR2 from the germline V gene are SQVTM and ANQGSEA. With 3 bases clipped from V and 7 bases from J, the junction kept 9 bases outside the gene matches. The CDR3 reads CSVDPGTGSLGYTF. The CDR3 DNA sequence: TGCAGCGTTGATCCCGGGACAGGGAGTCTTGGCTACACCTTC.

The chain joins TRBV5-1 to TRBJ2-3, with 8 bases that match TRBD1. The V and J ends lost 4 bases and 0 bases, in that order; junction bases with no gene match: 10. This CDR3 has 17 amino acids. Germline lookup yields CDR1 SGHRS and CDR2 YFSETQ. CDR3 DNA: TGCGCCAGCAGCAAAGGGACAGGCACCTCTAGCACAGATACGCAGTATTTT. Its translation is CASSKGTGTSSTDTQYF.

The sample holds a few counts of this clonotype. V is TRBV18 and J is TRBJ1-1; tentative D call: TRBD1 (6 bases). Trimming removed 4 bases at V and 3 bases at J, with 15 bases between. The germline V gene has CDR1 KGHSH and CDR2 LQKENI. There are 15 residues in the CDR3. The CDR3 region has the DNA TGTGCCAGCTCACTTTTAGGGGGGGGAGACACTGAAGCTTTCTTT. It specifies CASSLLGGGDTEAFF.

This clonotype was seen a few times. V and J are TRBV5-1 and TRBJ2-3, with 7 bases matching TRBD2. This CDR3 spans 15 amino acids. Trimming took 0 bases from V and 5 from J; bases not matched to a gene: 6. The germline CDR1 and CDR2 sequences are SGHRS and YFSETQ. CDR3 nucleotide sequence: TGCGCCAGCAGCTTGGAATCGCGGGGGATAGATACGCAGTATTTT. This gives the protein CASSLESRGIDTQYF.

This clonotype was seen a handful of times. The chain joins TRBV7-2 to TRBJ1-5; D ambiguous. V lost 1 base, J lost 6 bases, and 7 bases lay in between. Germline values: CDR1 SGHTA, CDR2 FQGNSA. The CDR3 is made up of 13 amino acids. The CDR3 coding sequence is TGTGCCAGCAGCTTAGACCTAGGTCAGCCCCAGCATTTT. Translated, it gives CASSLDLGQPQHF.

The CDR3, as DNA: TGCGCCAGCAGTGAGAACGGGGCTGGTAATTCACCCCTCCACTTT. Translated, it gives CASSENGAGNSPLHF. J is TRBJ1-6 and V is TRBV10-1; possible D gene TRBD1, 5 bases. Germline V CDR1 and CDR2: WNHNN, SYGVQD (reference sequence). The CDR3 is 15 amino acids. V shed 2 bases and J shed 6 bases, with 11 bases lying between them.

This clonotype was picked up many times. This chain joins TRBV5-8 and TRBJ2-1; D gene unclear. The CDR3 extends over 11 amino acids. V was cut by 1 base and J by 7 bases, with 3 bases left in between. CDR1 and CDR2 (germline): SGHTS, YDEGEE. The CDR3 sequence is CASSLTNEQFF. In DNA form, the CDR3 reads TGTGCCAGCAGCTTGACGAATGAGCAGTTCTTC.

This clonotype showed up many times. The rearrangement links TRBV7-9 to TRBJ2-7; 14 nucleotides agree with TRBD2. Germline V gives CDR1 SEHNR, CDR2 FQNEAQ (reference sequence). The CDR3 length is 17 residues. V lost 1 base and J lost 3; bases outside the gene matches: 5. CDR3 sequence: CASSLGGLAGDVYEQYF. Here the CDR3 DNA reads TGTGCCAGCAGCTTAGGGGGACTAGCGGGGGACGTCTACGAGCAGTACTTC.

The sample holds many counts of this clonotype. The chain employs TRBV10-3 and TRBJ2-7; 8 bases match TRBD2. The CDR3 is made up of 13 amino acids. V trimming: 7 bases; J trimming: 6 bases; junction bases outside the gene matches: 8. Per germline, CDR1 ENHRY and CDR2 SYGVKD. The CDR3 here is CAINGGVRSEQYF. The CDR3 bases are TGTGCCATCAACGGGGGGGTCCGTAGCGAGCAGTACTTC.

This clonotype was counted many times. This rearrangement joins TRBV5-1 to TRBJ2-3; D might be TRBD2 (5 bases). The germline V gene encodes CDR1 SGHRS and CDR2 YFSETQ. Trimming removed 0 bases at V and 8 bases at J, with 10 bases between. This CDR3 is built from 13 residues. This CDR3 is CASSLDAEGTQYF. The DNA of the CDR3 is TGCGCCAGCAGCTTGGATGCAGAGGGTACGCAGTATTTT.

This clonotype was recorded a few times. The CDR3 spells CSAKYTGQETQYF. CDR3 nucleotide sequence: TGCAGTGCTAAGTACACGGGTCAAGAGACCCAGTACTTC. The V call is TRBV20-1, the J call TRBJ2-5; D is unresolved. Trimming took 4 bases from V and 2 from J, leaving 11 bases between them. Germline loops: CDR1 DFQATT, CDR2 SNEGSKA (reference sequence). This CDR3 has 13 amino acids.

This chain joins TRBV19 and TRBJ2-3, with 8 positions matching TRBD1. Germline trimming cut 6 bases from V and 2 bases from J; bases unmatched to any gene: 1. Germline-derived CDR1 and CDR2 are LNHDA and SQIVND (reference sequence). This CDR3 region has 13 residues. The CDR3 reads CASSRGPTDTQYF. The DNA of the CDR3 is TGTGCCAGTAGCAGGGGGCCCACAGATACGCAGTATTTT.

This clonotype was seen repeatedly, ten times or more. The rearrangement joins TRBV7-8 to TRBJ2-7; unclear D gene. Trimming cost V 5 bases and J 4 bases, with 12 bases left between them. The germline CDR1 and CDR2 sequences are SGHVS and FQNEAQ. The CDR3 sequence is 13 residues long. The CDR3 DNA reads TGTGCCAGCAGCCCTACTGTGAGGTACGAGCAGTACTTC. Protein: CASSPTVRYEQYF.

This chain uses TRBV7-8 with TRBJ2-7; no firm D call. The ends were cut back, 3 bases at V and 6 bases at J, with 12 bases in the middle. The CDR3 loop spans 13 amino acids. Germline lookup yields CDR1 SGHVS and CDR2 FQNEAQ. The CDR3, as DNA: TGTGCCAGCAGCTTGGTATCGGACGGCGAGCAGTACTTC. It is translated as CASSLVSDGEQYF.

This clonotype was detected a few times. This rearrangement joins TRBV7-3 to TRBJ1-2; TRBD1 aligns across 9 bases. The germline CDR1 and CDR2 sequences are SGHTA and FQGTGA. CDR3 length: 15 amino acids. The J segment lost 0 bases and the V segment lost 5 bases, leaving 4 bases of the junction unmatched. CDR3 in amino acids: CASSPGTGTNYGYTF. The CDR3 bases are TGTGCCAGCAGCCCCGGGACAGGGACTAACTATGGCTACACCTTC.

V usage is TRBV6-1 and J usage is TRBJ1-1; D perhaps matches TRBD2 (6 bases). The J call is in doubt because the DNA end fits TRBJ2-2 better. This CDR3 has 13 residues. Germline CDR1 reads MNHNS; CDR2 reads SASEGT. For the CDR3, the DNA is TGTGCCAGTGGGACTTACAGAACACTGAAGCTGTTTTTT. This sequence encodes CASGTYRTLKLFF.

The chain is built from TRBV7-8 and TRBJ2-5; 7 bases are shared with TRBD1. This CDR3 has 14 amino acids. Germline V gene lookup returns CDR1 SGHVS and CDR2 FQNEAQ. J gave up 3 bases and V 5 bases, and 6 bases lay outside the gene matches. CDR3 loop: CASSRGQEKETQYF. The DNA for the CDR3 is TGTGCCAGCAGCCGTGGACAGGAAAAAGAGACCCAGTACTTC. Using reference TRBV7-8 and TRBJ2-5 for the parts outside the CDR3, the full variable domain is GAGVSQSPRYKVAKRGQDVALRCDPISGHVSLFWYQQALGQGPEFLTYFQNEAQLDKSGLPSDRFFAERPEGSVSTLKIQRTQQEDSAVYLCASSRGQEKETQYFGPGTRLLVL.

This clonotype has ten or more counts. CDR3 nucleotides: TGTGCCAGCAGTTTGCGGGGGGAGCAGTACTTC. It yields the protein CASSLRGEQYF. The chain is built from TRBV12-3 or TRBV12-4 and TRBJ2-7, with TRBD2 matching 7 bases. The CDR3 contains 11 residues. V lost 3 bases and J lost 7; bases outside the gene matches: 0.

Comments on this clonotype: One end of the junction is discordant with germline, which a read error may explain. The chain links TRBV7-8 to TRBJ1-6, with D uncertain. Germline values: CDR1 SGHVS, CDR2 FQNEAQ. The CDR3 has 16 residues. Here the CDR3 reads CASSSGGSGWNSPPHF. The CDR3 DNA reads TGTGCCAGCAGCTCCGGCGGATCGGGGTGGAATTCACCCCCCCACTTT.